These T cell receptor beta chains were read from a single sample in a study of graft-versus-host responses after intestinal transplantation. Repertoires were generated with immunoSEQ multiplex PCR, while TCRdb's copy carries only in-frame clones and drops some. Of over 7,000 clones listed, around two thirds are singletons. Sequencing used ileum tissue, obtained roughly 74 weeks after intestinal transplant. The receptors originated from a human patient who received an intestinal transplant, so some T cells may come from the graft donor. Each CDR3 is given with its conserved first and last residue. D genes are given only for firm matches.

cdr3_aa j_call v_call d_call
CATSRVGLERQTQYF TRBJ2-5 TRBV15 NA
CAISFEDEGSPLHF TRBJ1-6 TRBV10-3 NA
CASTRTGTPEGYTF TRBJ1-2 TRBV5-4 NA
CATSSKQGRNTIYF TRBJ1-3 TRBV15 TRBD1
CASSLGIRLAPSEQYF TRBJ2-7 TRBV5-1 NA
CASGPVDTQYF TRBJ2-3 TRBV27 NA
CAIRPGQGFDSPLHF TRBJ1-6 TRBV10-3 TRBD1
CASSLVANYEQYF TRBJ2-7 TRBV5-6 NA
CASIHPHHEQYF TRBJ2-7 TRBV6-5 NA
CASSLAFGNQPQHF TRBJ1-5 TRBV7-2 NA
CASSPERGPWDEQFF TRBJ2-1 TRBV5-1 TRBD2
CASSEDGRSSYEQYF NA TRBV18 TRBD2
CASGREGGNTDTQYF TRBJ2-3 TRBV2 TRBD2
CASSRSAGGLNEQFF TRBJ2-1 TRBV6-1 TRBD2
CASSYGTGSGYTF TRBJ1-2 TRBV6-5 NA
CASSSRVYGEQYF TRBJ2-7 TRBV7-2 NA
CATTPGQPNTGELFF TRBJ2-2 TRBV6-5 TRBD1
CASSEKENTEAFF TRBJ1-1 TRBV6-8 NA
CASSYGLTNSPLHF TRBJ1-6 TRBV6-5 NA
CASQSRTGAGELFF TRBJ2-2 TRBV19 TRBD1
CASSQGLDQGETQYF TRBJ2-5 TRBV5-1 TRBD2
CSVERLETQYF TRBJ2-5 TRBV29-1 NA
CASSSGWYGYTF TRBJ1-2 TRBV19 NA
CASTSRANTEAFF TRBJ1-1 TRBV6-1 NA
CASSREGASGGDTQYF TRBJ2-3 TRBV5-1 TRBD2
CASGGAVFYEQYF TRBJ2-7 TRBV6-5 NA
CASSQGTGHSPLHF TRBJ1-6 TRBV4-1 TRBD1
CATSRDRTGGHGNTIYF TRBJ1-3 TRBV15 TRBD1
CASSVGQGNQPQHF TRBJ1-5 TRBV9 NA
CASSLAGLGGDTQYF TRBJ2-3 TRBV5-4 TRBD2
CASSPPGTNFNEQFF TRBJ2-1 TRBV18 TRBD2
CASSLERLGGKETQYF TRBJ2-5 TRBV7-4 NA
CASSLDPGGSPLHF TRBJ1-6 TRBV7-9 NA
CASKALGQEQPQHF TRBJ1-5 TRBV19 TRBD1
CASSALAGTYEQYF TRBJ2-7 TRBV6-1 TRBD2
CASSSAYGALYEQYF TRBJ2-7 TRBV6-1 NA
CASSFTGTGVNEQYF TRBJ2-7 TRBV11-3 TRBD1
CSVVTGGVGSNQPQHF TRBJ1-5 TRBV29-1 TRBD1
CASSPSRGRYEQYF TRBJ2-7 TRBV6-5 NA
CASSKGRGKNTEAFF TRBJ1-1 TRBV21-1 NA
CASSIQGASEQYF TRBJ2-7 TRBV5-5 TRBD1
CASMGTFNEKLFF TRBJ1-4 TRBV6-5 NA
CASSIRVQLAGNEQFF TRBJ2-1 TRBV19 TRBD2
CASSIWGNSYNEQFF TRBJ2-1 TRBV19 NA
CASSLGQGRNSPLHF TRBJ1-6 TRBV5-4 NA
CASSLAKREGRYEQFF TRBJ2-1 TRBV5-4 TRBD2
CASSLAPDTQYF TRBJ2-3 TRBV11-3 NA
CASSLLGEFDGYTF TRBJ1-2 TRBV5-1 NA
CASSDSDTGELFF TRBJ2-2 TRBV6-4 NA
CASSLGVAELGETQYF TRBJ2-5 TRBV7-8 NA
CASSSKETQYF TRBJ2-5 TRBV7-6 NA